The next 22 T cell receptor beta chains were all read from a single sample in a study of T cell responses to AZD1222 COVID-19 vaccine. The table came from immunoSEQ multiplex PCR; TCRdb's copy has only in-frame clones and leaves some out. The sample holds around 83,000 clones, 90% seen once. Sequencing was performed on peripheral blood, taken 28 days after the second AZD1222 dose. The receptors derive from an adult who received the AZD1222 COVID-19 vaccine.

This chain links TRBV7-2 with TRBJ1-5; no clear D gene. With 3 bases removed from V and 2 bases from J, the gap between germline ends came to 11 bases. From germline, CDR1 is SGHTA and CDR2 FQGNSA. This CDR3 region has 15 residues. Here the CDR3 reads CASSLFGEGNQPQHF. In DNA form, the CDR3 reads TGTGCCAGCAGCTTGTTTGGAGAGGGCAATCAGCCCCAGCATTTT.

The chain has TRBV2 and TRBJ1-3; 9 bases align to TRBD1. In germline, CDR1 is SNHLY, CDR2 FYNNEI. The CDR3 is 15 residues long. The V gene end was trimmed by 7 bases and the J gene end by 2 bases; junction bases not matched to a gene: 6. CDR3 region: CASKTDRGPGNTIYF. The DNA of the CDR3 is TGTGCCAGCAAGACGGACAGGGGTCCTGGAAACACCATATATTTT.

The chain is built from TRBV12-5 and TRBJ1-1; 8 bases align to TRBD1. The CDR3 is made up of 17 amino acids. CDR1 is LGHNT, CDR2 FRNRAP, per germline. V trimming: 5 bases; J trimming: 4 bases; junction bases outside the gene matches: 15. CDR3 DNA: TGTGCTAGTGGTCCCCGGGGCAGGGGGCAGGTGGGCACTGAAGCTTTCTTT. Translating it yields CASGPRGRGQVGTEAFF.

The chain joins TRBV28 to TRBJ2-3; a possible D gene is TRBD2 (5 bases). With 5 bases removed from V and 4 bases from J, the gap between germline ends came to 13 bases. This CDR3 is built from 14 residues. The germline gives CDR1 MDHEN, CDR2 SYDVKM. CDR3 region: CASSGSGKPDTQYF. The CDR3 nucleotides are TGTGCCAGCAGTGGATCCGGGAAACCAGATACGCAGTATTTT.

The chain is built from TRBV5-1 and TRBJ1-1; 11 nucleotides align to TRBD1. The J segment lost 7 bases and the V segment lost 4 bases, leaving 6 bases of the junction unmatched. The CDR3 covers 14 residues. Germline V gene data show CDR1 as SGHRS and CDR2 as YFSETQ. The DNA for the CDR3 is TGCGCCAGCAGCCACGGACAGGGGGCAAATGAAGCTTTCTTT. Protein sequence: CASSHGQGANEAFF.

The count of this clone is one. The chain links TRBV6-4 to TRBJ2-1; 13 bases line up with TRBD2. The CDR3 is 17 residues long. The trim removed 5 bases at V and 1 base at J, leaving 5 bases unmatched. Per the germline V gene, CDR1 is MRHNA and CDR2 is SNTAGT. DNA for the CDR3: TGTGCCAGCAGTCGGACTAGCGGGGGAACTTCCTACAATGAGCAGTTCTTC. Its protein product is CASSRTSGGTSYNEQFF.

The chain has TRBV9 and TRBJ1-3, with D hard to call. The V end was cut by 4 bases, the J end by 4 bases, with 6 bases between. The germline V gene encodes CDR1 SGDLS and CDR2 YYNGEE. The CDR3 runs to 12 residues. The CDR3 DNA is TGTGCCAGCAGCAGGGCCGGAAACACCATATATTTT. This translates into CASSRAGNTIYF.

The rearrangement joins TRBV6-1 to TRBJ2-3; a weak D match, TRBD2 (7 bases). Germline V gene lookup returns CDR1 MNHNS and CDR2 SASEGT. The CDR3 sequence is 16 residues long. V was clipped by 0 bases and J by 3 bases, with 13 bases between them. Here the CDR3 reads CASSEAGGQGTDTQYF. The CDR3 DNA reads as TGTGCCAGCAGTGAAGCCGGGGGGCAGGGTACAGATACGCAGTATTTT.

This clone was seen more than once but under ten times. CDR3 nucleotides: TGTGCCAGCAGGGCTGGTTGGGGGGCAGGGACCGGGGAGCTGTTTTTT. Its translation: CASRAGWGAGTGELFF. The V gene is TRBV27, the J gene TRBJ2-2; perhaps D is TRBD1 or TRBD2 (6 bases each). Germline V gene data show CDR1 as MNHEY and CDR2 as SMNVEV (reference sequence). The germline V and J ends were trimmed by 6 bases and 5 bases, with 19 bases remaining between them. The CDR3 runs 16 residues.

The chain joins TRBV2 to TRBJ1-4, with D perhaps TRBD1 (6 bases). Germline CDR1 reads SNHLY; CDR2 reads FYNNEI. The CDR3 consists of 15 residues. V was cut by 7 bases and J by 5 bases, with 17 bases left in between. CDR3 DNA sequence: TGTGCCAGCATAAAGGGGGGGCAGGGAAATGAAAAACTGTTTTTT. Translated: CASIKGGQGNEKLFF. Drawing the rest from reference TRBV2 and TRBJ1-4, the complete variable domain is EPEVTQTPSHQVTQMGQEVILRCVPISNHLYFYWYRQILGQKVEFLVSFYNNEISEKSEIFDDQFSVERPDGSNFTLKIRSTKLEDSAMYFCASIKGGQGNEKLFFGSGTQLSVL.

This clone showed up just a few times. This chain uses TRBV6-2 or TRBV6-3 with TRBJ1-5; 7 bases fit TRBD1. J lost 3 bases, V lost 5 bases, and 10 bases had no gene match. Germline CDR1 and CDR2: MNHEY and SVGEGT. CDR3 size: 16 residues. The CDR3 region has the DNA TGTGCCAGCAGTCCCTCGGCAGGGGGTTACAATCAGCCCCAGCATTTT. It is translated as CASSPSAGGYNQPQHF.

J is TRBJ1-2 and V is TRBV4-2, with D perhaps TRBD1 (6 bases). Germline assignment: CDR1 LGHNA and CDR2 YNFKEQ. The CDR3 spans 13 residues. Deletions cut 3 bases from V and 6 bases from J, with 11 bases between. CDR3 nucleotides: TGTGCCAGCAGCCATAGCAGGGGAGATGGCTACACCTTC. This encodes CASSHSRGDGYTF.

The V gene is TRBV29-1, the J gene TRBJ1-5; D uncertain. Per germline, CDR1 SQVTM and CDR2 ANQGSEA. This CDR3 has 12 residues. V shed 4 bases and J shed 6 bases, with 10 bases lying between them. CDR3 amino acids: CSVVEGTQPQHF. CDR3 nucleotide sequence: TGCAGCGTTGTGGAGGGAACTCAGCCCCAGCATTTT.

The rearrangement links TRBV30 to TRBJ1-3; 9 positions match TRBD1. The V gene's germline CDR1 is GTSNPN and CDR2 SVGIG (reference sequence). Losses at the gene ends were 3 bases for V and 2 bases for J; bases not matched to a gene: 2. The CDR3 contains 14 residues. The DNA for the CDR3 is TGTGCCTGGAGGGACAGGGGCGCTGGAAACACCATATATTTT. Translating gives CAWRDRGAGNTIYF.

The chain carries TRBV12-3 or TRBV12-4 and TRBJ1-4; the D is unclear. V lost 2 bases and J lost 8, with 6 bases in between. The CDR3 spans 12 residues. The DNA for the CDR3 is TGTGCCAGCAGTTTACTCGGGGAAAAACTGTTTTTT. As protein: CASSLLGEKLFF.

The chain recombines TRBV18 with TRBJ2-7; 7 bases map to TRBD1. CDR3 length equals 14 residues. The germline V gene has CDR1 KGHSH and CDR2 LQKENI. Unmatched junction bases numbered 7, after V lost 6 bases and J lost 2 bases. The CDR3 is CASSRQGGPYEQYF. CDR3 nucleotide sequence: TGTGCCAGCTCCCGACAGGGCGGACCCTACGAGCAGTACTTC.

As concerns this clone: One end of the junction does not line up with germline, which may come from a read error. This chain uses TRBV13 with TRBJ1-3, with a tentative D call TRBD1 (6 bases). The CDR3 runs 15 residues. Germline V lookup: CDR1 PRHDT, CDR2 FYEKMQ (reference sequence). The CDR3 bases are TGTGCCAGCAGCATAGGCACAGGGCTCGGAAACACCATATATTTT. This translates into CASSIGTGLGNTIYF.

This sequence joins TRBV28 and TRBJ1-1, with 8 bases matching TRBD1. The CDR3 contains 14 residues. Germline V gives CDR1 MDHEN, CDR2 SYDVKM. V lost 4 bases and J lost 6; bases outside the gene matches: 7. The CDR3 DNA reads as TGTGCCAGCAGTTCCCCGGACAGGGTCGCTGAAGCTTTCTTT. It encodes CASSSPDRVAEAFF.

This chain joins TRBV5-4 and TRBJ1-1; the D is unclear. This CDR3 is 12 amino acids long. V was pared by 4 bases and J by 6 bases, with 10 bases between. From germline, CDR1 is SGHNT and CDR2 YYREEE (reference sequence). Written as DNA, the CDR3 is TGTGCCAGCAGCCACGAATGGTCTGAAGCTTTCTTT. Translating gives CASSHEWSEAFF.

The J gene is TRBJ2-5, the V gene TRBV5-6; 9 nucleotides line up with TRBD2. Looked up from germline, CDR1 is SGHDT and CDR2 is YYEEEE. Trimming took 2 bases from V and 5 from J; bases not matched to a gene: 10. CDR3 length equals 16 residues. The DNA for the CDR3 is TGTGCCAGCAGCTTTCCGCGGGGGGGCCTTAGGGAGACCCAGTACTTC. It is translated as CASSFPRGGLRETQYF.

This clone has just a few counts. The chain is built from TRBV6-5 and TRBJ1-5, with a tentative D call TRBD1 (5 bases). The CDR3 extends over 14 amino acids. Trimming shortened V by 2 bases and J by 3 bases, and 8 bases separated the two germline ends. The germline CDR1 and CDR2 sequences are MNHEY and SVGAGI. DNA of the CDR3: TGTGCCAGCAGTTACACCGGGGCCAATCAGCCCCAGCATTTT. It encodes CASSYTGANQPQHF.

This clone was seen more than once but under ten times. The rearrangement uses TRBV15 and TRBJ2-1; D not certain. This CDR3 is built from 15 residues. Trimming cost V 2 bases and J 7 bases, with 15 bases left between them. Germline V gene lookup returns CDR1 LNHNV and CDR2 YYDKDF (reference sequence). The DNA for the CDR3 is TGTGCCACCAGCAGATCAGGAGCTACAAAGAATGAGCAGTTCTTC. This translates into CATSRSGATKNEQFF. Based on the CDR3 plus reference TRBV15 and TRBJ2-1, the full variable domain is DAMVIQNPRYQVTQFGKPVTLSCSQTLNHNVMYWYQQKSSQAPKLLFHYYDKDFNNEADTPDNFQSRRPNTSFCFLDIRSPGLGDTAMYLCATSRSGATKNEQFFGPGTRLTVL.